This T cell receptor (beta chain) was recovered during a study of beta chain features in type 1 diabetes (dated by TCRdb to 2016 to 2019). Background on the whole study: Patients and healthy donors did not differ in mean age, gender distribution, total cell number or subset yield. A total of just under 110,000,000 sorted cells were examined across all samples, and RNA yield correlated strongly with the number of cells per subset. Regulatory and stem cell-like memory subsets were isolated from only 8 patients and about eight healthy donors, whereas naive and central memory subsets came from all 30 or so donors. The study compared the TCRB repertoires of sorted circulating CD4+ T cell subsets in recently diagnosed type 1 diabetes patients with those in matched healthy donors. The paper as a whole reports these results and caveats: Because cDNA rather than genomic DNA was sequenced, highly expressing activated cells could have been over-represented, although no difference in activation and CD3 levels was found between groups. Only small numbers of individuals were included in the HLA sub-analyses, which left unresolved whether HLA type had any influence on TCRB rearrangement. Naive, central memory and regulatory TCRB repertoires appeared to be more similar among patients than among healthy donors. PCR might favor shorter templates, but patient and control samples were amplified and corrected together, so any skew would affect both groups equally. Fewer insertions and more nucleotide deletions at VDJ recombination sites were observed in patients with type 1 diabetes, implying thymic rearrangement abnormalities. A moderate but significant shortening of TCRB CDR3 length was observed in type 1 diabetes patients in all four CD4+ subsets.

CDR1 and CDR2, looked up from the germline V gene (reference sequence), are SEHNR and FQNEAQ. V was cut back by 6 bases and J by 6 bases, leaving a gap of 12 bases between them. There are 12 amino acids in the CDR3, from cysteine to phenylalanine inclusive. The only DNA kept is the CDR3, 36 bases in frame from the first base. Concerning this clone: This clone's antigen is unknown. No base quality information exists; no much larger clone differs at one position.

From each donor, a single peripheral blood sample of around 120 mL on average was drawn into heparinised tubes. Naive, central memory, regulatory and stem cell-like memory CD4+ T cells were sorted on a BD FACSAria II using a panel including CD45RO, CCR7, CD25, CD127, CD95 and CD27. All sorted populations exceeded 95% purity. PBMCs were isolated immediately by Lymphoprep density gradient centrifugation and stained directly without culture. Samples were stained and sorted in pairs, with one healthy donor and one patient per experiment, so that batch effects were minimized. The High Capacity cDNA Reverse Transcription Kit was used to reverse transcribe all of the isolated RNA, meaning that expressed TCRB transcripts were what got sequenced. Deep immunoSEQ sequencing was performed on naive, central memory and regulatory T cell samples, with an average of around 3.4 million total reads per sample. After sorted cells were lysed in RLT buffer, RNA was extracted with DNase-treated RNeasy Micro or Mini kits, with the choice depending on cell number. To prevent cross-contamination, every cell subset was processed on its own, while patient and healthy donor samples were processed together. Using the immunoSEQ multiplex PCR, TCRB sequences were amplified from cDNA into 87-bp fragments spanning the CDR3 region. Sequencing of the amplicons was performed on the Illumina HiSeq platform. The authors' analysis ran thus. PCR bias was corrected computationally using synthetic template baselines, and reads within Hamming distance 2 were collapsed, with unmergeable singletons discarded. Reads were aligned against IMGT to assign V, D and J genes, CDR3 length and insertions or deletions at six rearrangement sites. Within each subset, clonotype counts were normalized to sorted cell number, and only after that were true diversity and Gini coefficients computed with the tcR R package. The overlap coefficient, calculated on TCRB nucleotide sequences, was used to quantify repertoire sharing. TCRdb stores this immuneACCESS table with in-frame sequences only. Part of the clones is absent; in the studies checked, under half of the shortfall reflects unresolved V genes, and no reason is known for the rest. The V and J calls and the clone size are those of that table, but D and trimming were determined from the DNA. The table for this sample lists some 70,000 clones; more than 45% of them were counted only once. The top ten constitute roughly 0.7% of the sample.

The chain links TRBV7-9 with TRBJ2-7, with TRBD2 as a weak D call on 5 bases. The sample consisted of central memory CD4+ T cells from blood. The sequence was obtained from a man between 25 and 39 years old with type 1 diabetes. The CDR3 amino acid sequence is: CASRAARGEQYF. The sequence in DNA is TGTGCCAGCAGAGCGGCCCGGGGCGAGCAGTACTTC.